A single sample gave rise to the 8 T cell receptor beta chains below, sequenced in a study of human T cells and chemical hapten exposure. TCRdb fed the RACE reads into MiXCR, producing one record per CDR3 protein. The repertoire holds some 350,000 distinct CDR3 sequences, under 9% seen once, with around 8.4% in the top ten. Specified time point: patch test 1, 2 weeks after DPC sensitization. Specified treatment: therapeutic diphenylcyclopropenone sensitization with weekly scalp DPC. The sequencing here drew on whole blood, taken in connection with sensitization to the hapten diphenylcyclopropenone (DPC). These receptors were collected from a woman in her late teens or twenties with alopecia areata. Some clones in this sample may be carry-over from other donors' samples.

This clonotype has at least ten counts. The gene calls are TRBV6-5 and TRBJ1-1; the D gene is possibly TRBD1 (6 bases). The CDR3 length is 15 residues. Germline CDR1 and CDR2: MNHEY and SVGAGI. V was cut by 6 bases and J by 3 bases, with 17 bases left in between. The CDR3 loop reads CASSHRGAGDTEAFF. The CDR3 DNA sequence: TGTGCCAGCAGCCACCGGGGGGCCGGTGACACTGAAGCTTTCTTT.

The CDR3 protein is CASSPGGPDTEAFF. CDR3 nucleotides: TGTGCCAGCTCACCAGGGGGGCCGGACACTGAAGCTTTCTTT. The rearrangement uses TRBV18 and TRBJ1-1; D may be TRBD1 (6 bases). V was clipped by 2 bases and J by 3 bases, with 10 bases between them. The CDR3 runs to 14 residues. Germline V gives CDR1 KGHSH, CDR2 LQKENI.

This clonotype appeared a few times. The chain joins TRBV5-1 to TRBJ1-1; D is uncertain. The CDR3 runs to 13 residues. Trimming stripped 2 bases from V and 4 bases from J, with 9 bases between. Per the germline V gene, CDR1 is SGHRS and CDR2 is YFSETQ. CDR3 in DNA: TGCGCCAGCAGCTTCAACTCCGGCACTGAAGCTTTCTTT. It translates to CASSFNSGTEAFF.

This clonotype was recorded a few times. The rearrangement links TRBV6-2 or TRBV6-3 to TRBJ2-3; TRBD1 aligns across 8 bases. CDR3 length: 16 amino acids. CDR1 and CDR2 from the germline V gene are MNHEY and SVGEGT. V gave up 4 bases and J gave up 4 bases; unmatched junction bases: 10. CDR3 in amino acids: CASSLVRGLSADTQYF. DNA of the CDR3: TGTGCCAGCAGTTTGGTCAGGGGGCTCTCCGCAGATACGCAGTATTTT.

In this sample, this clonotype turned up many times. This sequence joins TRBV28 and TRBJ2-5; D is uncertain. Per the germline V gene, CDR1 is MDHEN and CDR2 is SYDVKM. The CDR3 is 11 amino acids. V lost 3 bases and J lost 5, with 4 bases in between. CDR3 in amino acids: CASSFTETQYF. The CDR3 DNA reads TGTGCCAGCAGTTTTACGGAGACCCAGTACTTC. Looking up the rest from reference TRBV28 and TRBJ2-5 gives the full variable domain: DVKVTQSSRYLVKRTGEKVFLECVQDMDHENMFWYRQDPGLGLRLIYFSYDVKMKEKGDIPEGYSVSREKKERFSLILESASTNQTSMYLCASSFTETQYFGPGTRLLVL.

V and J are TRBV7-9 and TRBJ1-1; TRBD1 matches 10 bases. This CDR3 is built from 14 residues. V gave up 4 bases and J gave up 4 bases; unmatched junction bases: 3. Germline V gene data show CDR1 as SEHNR and CDR2 as FQNEAQ (reference sequence). The CDR3 reads CASSSRTGGTEAFF. The CDR3 nucleotides are TGTGCCAGCAGCTCACGGACAGGGGGCACTGAAGCTTTCTTT.

The V call is TRBV24-1, the J call TRBJ2-1, with TRBD2 matching over 7 bases. The V gene's germline CDR1 is KGHDR and CDR2 SFDVKD. V lost 4 bases and J lost 4; bases outside the gene matches: 9. The CDR3 extends over 16 amino acids. CDR3 nucleotide sequence: TGTGCCACCAGTGACTACAAGCGGGGAGGGTACAATGAGCAGTTCTTC. This codes for CATSDYKRGGYNEQFF.

This clonotype was detected many times. The V and J genes are TRBV9 and TRBJ2-3, with TRBD2 matching 7 bases. This CDR3 spans 13 amino acids. J gave up 3 bases and V 2 bases, and 0 bases lay outside the gene matches. Germline loops: CDR1 SGDLS, CDR2 YYNGEE. As DNA, the CDR3 is TGTGCCAGCAGCGTGGGGGGGACAGATACGCAGTATTTT. This encodes CASSVGGTDTQYF.